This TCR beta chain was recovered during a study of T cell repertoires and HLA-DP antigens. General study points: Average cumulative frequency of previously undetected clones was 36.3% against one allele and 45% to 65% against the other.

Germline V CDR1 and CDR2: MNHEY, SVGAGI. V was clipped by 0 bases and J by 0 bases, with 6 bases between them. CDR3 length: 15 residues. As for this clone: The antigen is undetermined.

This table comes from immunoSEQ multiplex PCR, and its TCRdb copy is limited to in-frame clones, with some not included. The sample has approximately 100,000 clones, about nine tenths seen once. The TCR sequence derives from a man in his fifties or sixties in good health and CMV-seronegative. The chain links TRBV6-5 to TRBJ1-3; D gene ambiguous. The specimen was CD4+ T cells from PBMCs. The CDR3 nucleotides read TGTGCCAGCAGTTACTCGCCGCGCTCTGGAAACACCATATATTTT. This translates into CASSYSPRSGNTIYF.